A few counts support the clone carrying this TCR beta chain. This sample is drawn from a study of radiation and T cells in renal cell carcinoma. Time point of the sample: baseline pretreatment blood. As for treatment: 15 Gy SBRT to primary tumor, nephrectomy 4 weeks later. Blood was sampled at baseline, 2 weeks and 4 weeks after SBRT. The CDR3 is made up of 16 amino acids. Per the germline V gene, CDR1 is SGDLS and CDR2 is YYNGEE. The J segment lost 1 base and the V segment lost 2 bases, leaving 4 bases of the junction unmatched. Measured with immunoSEQ multiplex PCR; TCRdb has only the in-frame clones, and not every one. The sample includes about 130,000 clones, roughly 80% of them seen just once.

The TCR originated in an older woman with renal cell carcinoma. The material sequenced was blood, taken from a patient whose treatment included radiotherapy and nephrectomy. V gene TRBV9 combines with J gene TRBJ1-4; TRBD1 aligns across 8 bases. This chain's CDR3 is CASSVTGGITNEKLFF. CDR3 coding DNA: TGTGCCAGCAGCGTCACAGGGGGAATAACTAATGAAAAACTGTTTTTT.